The T cell receptor beta chain described here comes from a study of CDR3 diversity in severe acne. Comments on this clonotype: An end of the junction does not agree with germline; a read error may underlie this.

Each CDR3 protein is one row after TCRdb ran MiXCR on the PCR reads. The sample carries some 84,000 distinct CDR3 sequences, about 54% recorded once. Sequenced sample: blood. This receptor was identified in a male donor in good health, without acne.

The CDR3 is CASSPSRIDGQPQHF. CDR3 DNA sequence: TGCGCCAGCAGCCCGAGCCGCATCGACGGTCAGCCCCAGCATTTT. The rearrangement uses TRBV9 and TRBJ1-5; D is unclear. Germline V CDR1 and CDR2: SGDLS, YYNGEE. The CDR3 runs to 15 residues.